This TCR beta chain was documented in a study of T cells in Graves' hyperthyroidism and ophthalmopathy. The study's findings and limits: The model's output predicted ophthalmopathy at a median of 6.5 months prior to onset.

V lost 5 bases, J lost 2 bases, and 12 bases lay in between. There are 13 residues in the CDR3. The germline V gene encodes CDR1 DFQATT and CDR2 SNEGSKA (reference sequence). With regard to this clonotype: The antigen remains unidentified.

Individuals with ophthalmopathy presented a Clinical Activity Score of at least 3, a NOSPECS grade of at least 4 and a duration under 3 months. Fresh 10 ml peripheral blood yielded PBMCs. Amplification of TCR beta CDR3 regions used RNA as the template. The TCR CDR3 first-round RT-PCR relied on the HTBI primer set. TCRdb called the multiplex PCR reads again in MiXCR, with one record for every CDR3 protein. The data show about half a million distinct CDR3 sequences, with 20% to 25% seen just once and 49% held by the top ten. The TCR was taken from a woman in her 70s with Graves' ophthalmopathy. The chain couples TRBV20-1 to TRBJ1-2, with no clear D. The sequenced material came from blood. In nucleotides, the CDR3 is TGCAGTGCTCGATCAAGCGTCAACTATGGCTACACCTTC. It specifies CSARSSVNYGYTF.